The text below deals with one T cell receptor (beta chain). The antigen is undetermined. Per the germline V gene, CDR1 is MDHEN and CDR2 is SYDVKM. The CDR3 loop spans 15 amino acids. V lost 5 bases, J lost 1 base, and 5 bases stayed unmatched. This entry belongs to a study of cytomegalovirus exposure and HLA in healthy donors. Study outcomes and limitations: Researchers catalogued some 160 TCR beta chains as cytomegalovirus-associated. The classifier, whose performance was assessed in both the original and validation cohorts, reportedly diagnosed cytomegalovirus status with high specificity and sensitivity.

The study ran its PCR with 60 Vbeta and 13 Jbeta primers. Data came from immunoSEQ multiplex PCR; TCRdb stores just in-frame clones and leaves some out. The sample consists of some 130,000 clones, 65% to 70% of them appearing once. The sample taken for sequencing was PBMCs. The sequence was obtained from a human donor in good health. The chain employs TRBV28 and TRBJ2-5; 9 bases agree with TRBD1. The CDR3 DNA is TGTGCCAGCAGTGTCGGACAGGGGCCCCAAGAGACCCAGTACTTC. Amino acids: CASSVGQGPQETQYF.